Below are 7 T cell receptor beta chains sequenced from a single sample in a study of Ad26.COV2.S vaccination and SARS-CoV-2 variants. Sequencing was performed with immunoSEQ multiplex PCR; in TCRdb, only in-frame clones are kept and a portion is missing. Of roughly 270,000 clones in the sample, over 75% were seen once. Treatment noted: about 20 received Ad26.COV2.S at low or high dose, single or two shots; 5 received placebo; per-sample allocation not given. On day 63 after the first injection, vaccine and placebo recipients gave samples. The input for sequencing was peripheral blood, taken in a trial of Ad26.COV2.S vaccine versus placebo. Source of these receptors: a person between 18 and 65 years old who received the Ad26.COV2.S COVID-19 vaccine or a placebo.

The V gene is TRBV6-6, the J gene TRBJ1-5; tentative D call: TRBD1 (6 bases). V lost 10 bases and J 6 bases, leaving 16 bases between the germline ends. CDR1 is MNHNY, CDR2 SVGAGI, per germline (reference sequence). CDR3 size: 13 residues. CDR3 sequence: CATAGGQGQPQHF. The CDR3 nucleotides read TGTGCCACCGCGGGGGGGCAAGGTCAGCCCCAGCATTTT.

This chain links TRBV5-1 with TRBJ2-2; D is possibly TRBD2 (5 bases). V was clipped by 0 bases and J by 2 bases, with 11 bases between them. Germline V lookup: CDR1 SGHRS, CDR2 YFSETQ. The CDR3 length is 16 residues. CDR3 region: CASSLGAGRNTGELFF. The CDR3 DNA follows: TGCGCCAGCAGCTTGGGGGCGGGCCGTAACACCGGGGAGCTGTTTTTT.

This clone was seen just once. This chain connects TRBV20-1 to TRBJ2-3; D might be TRBD1 (6 bases). The CDR3 runs 11 residues. The V gene lost 5 bases and the J gene lost 8 bases, with 11 bases spanning the gap. Germline V lookup: CDR1 DFQATT, CDR2 SNEGSKA (reference sequence). The CDR3 DNA is TGCAGTGCTGGGGAAGGGGGTACGCAGTATTTT. Translation gives CSAGEGGTQYF.

The chain couples TRBV2 to TRBJ2-2, with 8 nucleotides matching TRBD2. The CDR3 spans 16 residues. CDR1 SNHLY and CDR2 FYNNEI come from the germline V gene. The J segment lost 5 bases and the V segment lost 0 bases, leaving 5 bases of the junction unmatched. Here the CDR3 DNA reads TGTGCCAGCAGTGAAGCAAACGGGAGGGTTACCGGGGAGCTGTTTTTT. This gives the protein CASSEANGRVTGELFF.

The DNA for the CDR3 is TGTGCCAGCAGCCCCGATACGATCGGGGAGCTGTTTTTT. Amino acid sequence: CASSPDTIGELFF. The V and J genes are TRBV5-4 and TRBJ2-2; no clear D gene. Per germline, CDR1 SGHNT and CDR2 YYREEE (reference sequence). The CDR3 loop spans 13 amino acids. The V end was cut by 4 bases, the J end by 7 bases, with 11 bases between. Full variable domain (remainder filled in from reference TRBV5-4 and TRBJ2-2): ETGVTQSPTHLIKTRGQQVTLRCSSQSGHNTVSWYQQALGQGPQFIFQYYREEENGRGNFPPRFSGLQFPNYSSELNVNALELDDSALYLCASSPDTIGELFFGEGSRLTVL.

The V call is TRBV11-1, the J call TRBJ2-3; D is possibly TRBD1 (6 bases). This CDR3 has 13 amino acids. V gave up 3 bases and J gave up 5 bases, with 9 bases separating them. In germline, CDR1 is SGHAT, CDR2 FQDESV (reference sequence). The CDR3 protein is CASSFAGEDTQYF. CDR3 sequence (DNA): TGTGCCAGCAGCTTCGCAGGGGAAGATACGCAGTATTTT.

The chain employs TRBV9 and TRBJ1-4; perhaps TRBD1 as D (5 bases). V was trimmed by 4 bases and J by 5 bases, leaving 18 bases between them. This CDR3 region has 16 residues. Germline V gene lookup returns CDR1 SGDLS and CDR2 YYNGEE. The CDR3, as DNA: TGTGCCAGCAGCTCCGGGGGGTGGCCGAGGAATGAAAAACTGTTTTTT. Translation: CASSSGGWPRNEKLFF.